This T cell receptor beta chain came from a study of Ad26.COV2.S vaccination and SARS-CoV-2 variants. Measured with immunoSEQ multiplex PCR; TCRdb has only the in-frame clones, and not every one. Counted here are 450,000 to 550,000 clones, 80% to 90% occurring once; the ten biggest clones make up 1.7%. Germline loops: CDR1 SNHLY, CDR2 FYNNEI. The CDR3 is made up of 13 amino acids. For this clone: The junction departs from germline at one end; a sequencing error may be responsible.

Treatment described: 19 received Ad26.COV2.S at low or high dose, single or two shots; about five received placebo; per-sample allocation not given. Specimen acquisition occurred on day 63 following the initial vaccine or placebo injection. The TCR comes from a person aged 18-65 years who received the Ad26.COV2.S COVID-19 vaccine or a placebo. Sequences were derived from peripheral blood, sampled in a trial of Ad26.COV2.S vaccine versus placebo. The V gene is TRBV2, the J gene TRBJ2-7, with 7 nucleotides matching TRBD2. The CDR3 DNA is TGTGCCAGCAGTGCTCTGGGAAGCGGGGAGGGGCAGTTC. Residues: CASSALGSGEGQF. Using reference TRBV2 and TRBJ2-7 for the parts outside the CDR3, the full variable domain is EPEVTQTPSHQVTQMGQEVILRCVPISNHLYFYWYRQILGQKVEFLVSFYNNEISEKSEIFDDQFSVERPDGSNFTLKIRSTKLEDSAMYFCASSALGSGEGQFGPGTRLTVT.